This T cell receptor beta chain was retrieved from a study of T cell responses to AZD1222 COVID-19 vaccine. Findings and caveats of the study: Clonal diversity was possibly underestimated, and the donors were mostly white British, with more females.

Germline values: CDR1 SGHAT, CDR2 FQDESV (reference sequence). Trimming stripped 2 bases from V and 1 base from J, with 5 bases between. CDR3 length: 13 amino acids. Details on this clone: Its antigen remains unidentified.

Using immunoSEQ multiplex PCR, the repertoire was profiled, and TCRdb retains in-frame clones only, with some absent. The sample gives over 150,000 clones, around nine tenths of which show up once; 4% to 5.5% is in the top ten. The sequencing used peripheral blood, collected 28 days after the second AZD1222 dose. The receptor was derived from an adult who received the AZD1222 COVID-19 vaccine. The rearrangement uses TRBV11-1 and TRBJ1-1; D ambiguous. CDR3 sequence (DNA): TGTGCCAGCAGCTTAAGTGGGAACACTGAAGCTTTCTTT. Translated: CASSLSGNTEAFF.